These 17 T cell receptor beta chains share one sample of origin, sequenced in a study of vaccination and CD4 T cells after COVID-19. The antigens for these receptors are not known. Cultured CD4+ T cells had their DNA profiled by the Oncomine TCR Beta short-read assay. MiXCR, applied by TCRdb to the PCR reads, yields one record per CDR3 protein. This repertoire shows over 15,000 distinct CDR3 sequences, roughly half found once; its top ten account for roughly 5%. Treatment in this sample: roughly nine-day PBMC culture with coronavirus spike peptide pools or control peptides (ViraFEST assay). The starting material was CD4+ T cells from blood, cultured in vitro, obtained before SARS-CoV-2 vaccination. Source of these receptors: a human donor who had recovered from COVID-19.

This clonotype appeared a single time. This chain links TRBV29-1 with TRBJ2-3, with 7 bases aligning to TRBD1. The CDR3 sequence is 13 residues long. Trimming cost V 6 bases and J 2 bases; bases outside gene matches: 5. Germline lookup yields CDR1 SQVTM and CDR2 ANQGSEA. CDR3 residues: CSVQDRVTDTQYF. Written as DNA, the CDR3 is TGCAGCGTCCAAGACAGGGTCACAGATACGCAGTATTTT.

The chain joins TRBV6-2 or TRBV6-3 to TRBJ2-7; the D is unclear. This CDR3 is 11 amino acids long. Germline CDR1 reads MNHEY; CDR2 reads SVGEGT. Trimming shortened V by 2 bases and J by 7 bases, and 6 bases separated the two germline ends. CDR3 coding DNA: TGTGCCAGCAGTTACGCCGCAGAGCAGTACTTC. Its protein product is CASSYAAEQYF.

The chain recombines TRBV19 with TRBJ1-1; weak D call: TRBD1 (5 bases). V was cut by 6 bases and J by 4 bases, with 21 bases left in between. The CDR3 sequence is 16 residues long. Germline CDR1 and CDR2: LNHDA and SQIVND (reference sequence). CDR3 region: CASSGASGGWGTEAFF. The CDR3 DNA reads TGTGCCAGTAGCGGTGCATCCGGGGGTTGGGGCACTGAAGCTTTCTTT.

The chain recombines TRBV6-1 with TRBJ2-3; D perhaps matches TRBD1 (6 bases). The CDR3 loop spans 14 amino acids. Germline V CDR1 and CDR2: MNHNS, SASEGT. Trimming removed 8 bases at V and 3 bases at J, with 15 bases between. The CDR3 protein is CASSVYQGTDTQYF. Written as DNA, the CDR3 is TGTGCCAGCTCAGTCTACCAGGGGACAGATACGCAGTATTTT.

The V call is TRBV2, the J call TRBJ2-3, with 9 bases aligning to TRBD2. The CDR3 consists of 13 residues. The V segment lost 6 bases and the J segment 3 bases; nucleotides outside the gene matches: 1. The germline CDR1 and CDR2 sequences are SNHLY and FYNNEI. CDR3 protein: CASSLAGTDTQYF. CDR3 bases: TGTGCCAGCAGCCTAGCGGGGACAGATACGCAGTATTTT.

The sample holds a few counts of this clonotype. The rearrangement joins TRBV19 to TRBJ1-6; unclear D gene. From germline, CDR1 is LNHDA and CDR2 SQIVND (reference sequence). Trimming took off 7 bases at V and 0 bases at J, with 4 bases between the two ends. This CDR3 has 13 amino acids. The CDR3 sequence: CASKGSYNSPLHF. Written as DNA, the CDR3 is TGTGCCAGTAAGGGCTCCTATAATTCACCCCTCCACTTT.

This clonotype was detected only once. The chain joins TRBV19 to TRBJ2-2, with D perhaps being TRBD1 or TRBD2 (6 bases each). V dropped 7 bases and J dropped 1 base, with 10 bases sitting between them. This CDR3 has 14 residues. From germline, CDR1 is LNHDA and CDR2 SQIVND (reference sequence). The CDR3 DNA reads TGTGCCAGTACAGGGGAGGAGAACACCGGGGAGCTGTTTTTT. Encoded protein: CASTGEENTGELFF. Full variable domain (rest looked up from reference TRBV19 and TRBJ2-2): DGGITQSPKYLFRKEGQNVTLSCEQNLNHDAMYWYRQDPGQGLRLIYYSQIVNDFQKGDIAEGYSVSREKKESFPLTVTSAQKNPTAFYLCASTGEENTGELFFGEGSRLTVL.

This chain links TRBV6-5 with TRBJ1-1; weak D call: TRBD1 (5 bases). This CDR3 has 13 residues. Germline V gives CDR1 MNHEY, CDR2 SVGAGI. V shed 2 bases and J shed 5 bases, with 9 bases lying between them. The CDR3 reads CASSYPGGTEAFF. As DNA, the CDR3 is TGTGCCAGCAGTTACCCGGGGGGGACTGAAGCTTTCTTT.

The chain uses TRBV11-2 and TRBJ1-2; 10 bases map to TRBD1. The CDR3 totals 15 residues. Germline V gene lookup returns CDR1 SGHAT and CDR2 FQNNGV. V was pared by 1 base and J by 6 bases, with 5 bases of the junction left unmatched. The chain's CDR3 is CASSLGGQGLDGYTF. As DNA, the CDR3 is TGTGCCAGCAGCTTAGGGGGACAGGGGTTGGATGGCTACACCTTC.

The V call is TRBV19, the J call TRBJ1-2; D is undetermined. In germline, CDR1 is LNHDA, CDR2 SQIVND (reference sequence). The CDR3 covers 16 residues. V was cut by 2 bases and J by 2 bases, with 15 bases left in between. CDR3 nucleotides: TGTGCCAGTAGTATAAACGGCGGAGAGTGGAACTATGGCTACACCTTC. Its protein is CASSINGGEWNYGYTF.

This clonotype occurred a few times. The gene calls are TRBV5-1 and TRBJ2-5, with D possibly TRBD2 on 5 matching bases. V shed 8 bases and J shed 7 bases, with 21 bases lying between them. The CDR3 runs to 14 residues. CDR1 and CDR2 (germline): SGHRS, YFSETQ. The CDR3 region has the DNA TGCGCCAGTGAACGCGGTGGCCAAGAGGGGACCCAGTACTTC. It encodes CASERGGQEGTQYF.

The CDR3 nucleotides read TGCAGCGTTGAAGCACAGGAAGTTGGAGATACGCAGTATTTT. This gives the protein CSVEAQEVGDTQYF. The chain is built from TRBV29-1 and TRBJ2-3; possible D gene TRBD1, 5 bases. Germline V gene sequence: CDR1 SQVTM, CDR2 ANQGSEA. Trimming took 1 base from V and 5 from J, leaving 13 bases between them. CDR3 length: 14 residues.

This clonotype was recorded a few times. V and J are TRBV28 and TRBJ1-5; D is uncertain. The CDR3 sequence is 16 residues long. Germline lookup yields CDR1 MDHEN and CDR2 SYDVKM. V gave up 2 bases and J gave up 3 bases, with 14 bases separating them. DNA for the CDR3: TGTGCCAGCAGTTTACGTGGAGGGATGAACAATCAGCCCCAGCATTTT. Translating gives CASSLRGGMNNQPQHF.

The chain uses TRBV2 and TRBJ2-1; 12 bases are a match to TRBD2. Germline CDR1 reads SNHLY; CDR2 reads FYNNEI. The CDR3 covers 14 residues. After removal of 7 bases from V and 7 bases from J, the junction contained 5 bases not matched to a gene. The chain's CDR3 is CASTGLAGRNEQFF. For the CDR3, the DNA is TGTGCCAGCACTGGACTAGCGGGACGAAATGAGCAGTTCTTC. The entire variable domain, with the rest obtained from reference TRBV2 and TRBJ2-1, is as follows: EPEVTQTPSHQVTQMGQEVILRCVPISNHLYFYWYRQILGQKVEFLVSFYNNEISEKSEIFDDQFSVERPDGSNFTLKIRSTKLEDSAMYFCASTGLAGRNEQFFGPGTRLTVL.

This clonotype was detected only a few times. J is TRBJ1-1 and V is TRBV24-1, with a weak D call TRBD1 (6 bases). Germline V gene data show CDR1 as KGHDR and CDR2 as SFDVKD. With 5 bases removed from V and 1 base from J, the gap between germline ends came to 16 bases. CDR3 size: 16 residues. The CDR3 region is CATSALHSGENTEAFF. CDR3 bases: TGTGCCACCAGTGCTCTCCATTCAGGGGAGAACACTGAAGCTTTCTTT.

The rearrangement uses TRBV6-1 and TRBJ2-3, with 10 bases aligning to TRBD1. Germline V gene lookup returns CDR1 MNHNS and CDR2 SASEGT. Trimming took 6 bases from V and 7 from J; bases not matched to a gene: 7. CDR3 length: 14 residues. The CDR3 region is CASRKTGGGNTQYF. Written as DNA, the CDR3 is TGTGCCAGCAGAAAGACAGGGGGCGGAAATACGCAGTATTTT.

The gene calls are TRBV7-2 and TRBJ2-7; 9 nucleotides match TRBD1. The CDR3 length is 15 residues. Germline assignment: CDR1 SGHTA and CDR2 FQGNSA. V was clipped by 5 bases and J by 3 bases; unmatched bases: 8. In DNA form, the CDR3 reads TGTGCCAGCAGCCAGGACAGGGGCCCCCTCTACGAGCAGTACTTC. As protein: CASSQDRGPLYEQYF.